These T cell receptor beta chains were read from a single sample in a study of blood T cell repertoires in COVID-19. Sequencing was performed with immunoSEQ multiplex PCR; in TCRdb, only in-frame clones are kept and a portion is missing. The repertoire holds 300,000 to 350,000 clones, with 87% as singletons. Sequences were obtained from peripheral blood. These receptors were taken from a man younger than 45 with COVID-19, enrolled during active disease. The CDR3 runs from the conserved cysteine through the conserved F or W. The order of the fields is J gene, V gene, D gene, clone size, CDR3 DNA, CDR3 protein. The D gene is left open where the match is weak. The size entry is marked missing in some rows and otherwise reads once, few, many or a size class.

J gene: TRBJ2-2; V gene: TRBV10-3; D gene: -; clone size: -; CDR3 DNA: TGTGCCATCAGTGTGGGAGGAAACACCGGGGAGCTGTTTTTT; CDR3 protein: CAISVGGNTGELFF
J gene: TRBJ1-6; V gene: TRBV7-9; D gene: TRBD1; clone size: -; CDR3 DNA: TGTGCCAGCAGCTATTGGGACAGCCCTAATTCACCCCTCCACTTT; CDR3 protein: CASSYWDSPNSPLHF
J gene: TRBJ2-2; V gene: TRBV7-8; D gene: -; clone size: -; CDR3 DNA: TGTGCCAGCAGCCCAGGCCTCGGGGGGCGAACCGGGGAGCTGTTTTTT; CDR3 protein: CASSPGLGGRTGELFF
J gene: TRBJ1-2; V gene: TRBV3-1/TRBV3-2; D gene: -; clone size: -; CDR3 DNA: TGTGCCAGCAGCCCAGGGGACACCGGGTGGTATGGCTACACCTTC; CDR3 protein: CASSPGDTGWYGYTF
J gene: TRBJ2-5; V gene: TRBV24-1; D gene: TRBD1; clone size: -; CDR3 DNA: TGTGCCACCAGTGAATCTACCGGGACAGGGGGGAGGGAGACCCAGTACTTC; CDR3 protein: CATSESTGTGGRETQYF
J gene: TRBJ2-7; V gene: TRBV16; D gene: -; clone size: -; CDR3 DNA: TGTGCCAGCAGCCACCCGTGGGGGGAGGCCTACAGTAACGAGCAGTACTTC; CDR3 protein: CASSHPWGEAYSNEQYF
J gene: TRBJ1-1; V gene: TRBV6-6; D gene: -; clone size: once; CDR3 DNA: TGTGCCAGTGGGGGCTCAGGGATGAACACTGAAGCTTTCTTT; CDR3 protein: CASGGSGMNTEAFF
J gene: TRBJ2-1; V gene: TRBV5-5; D gene: -; clone size: -; CDR3 DNA: TGTGCCAGCAGCTTGGGGGAGAATGAGCAGTTCTTC; CDR3 protein: CASSLGENEQFF
J gene: TRBJ2-5; V gene: TRBV10-3; D gene: TRBD1; clone size: -; CDR3 DNA: TGTGCCATCATGCCGGGACAGGGAGGAGAGACCCAGTACTTC; CDR3 protein: CAIMPGQGGETQYF
J gene: TRBJ1-1; V gene: TRBV9; D gene: -; clone size: -; CDR3 DNA: TGTGCCAGCAGCGGGTTACAGACGAACACTGAAGCTTTCTTT; CDR3 protein: CASSGLQTNTEAFF
J gene: TRBJ1-2; V gene: TRBV29-1; D gene: -; clone size: -; CDR3 DNA: TGCAGCGTTGAAGGGGACAACTCTAACTATGGCTACACCTTC; CDR3 protein: CSVEGDNSNYGYTF
J gene: TRBJ2-7; V gene: TRBV19; D gene: TRBD2; clone size: -; CDR3 DNA: TGTGCCAGTAGTCCCCTTCGAACTAGCGGGATCTCACCCTACGAGCAGTACTTC; CDR3 protein: CASSPLRTSGISPYEQYF
J gene: TRBJ2-2; V gene: TRBV15; D gene: -; clone size: -; CDR3 DNA: TGTGCCACCAGCAGAGATCCCAGTGGGGAGCTGTTTTTT; CDR3 protein: CATSRDPSGELFF
J gene: TRBJ1-6; V gene: TRBV7-3; D gene: -; clone size: few; CDR3 DNA: TGTGCCAGCAGCTTAATCGCGGCCCCCAATTCACCCCTCCACTTT; CDR3 protein: CASSLIAAPNSPLHF
J gene: TRBJ2-1; V gene: TRBV19; D gene: TRBD1; clone size: -; CDR3 DNA: TGTGCCAGTAGTCCGGGACAGGCGGCCTACAATGAGCAGTTCTTC; CDR3 protein: CASSPGQAAYNEQFF
J gene: TRBJ2-4; V gene: TRBV1; D gene: -; clone size: -; CDR3 DNA: TGCACCAGCAGCCAAGGGAACGGGGTAGCCAAAAACATTCAGTACTTC; CDR3 protein: CTSSQGNGVAKNIQYF
J gene: TRBJ2-7; V gene: TRBV27; D gene: TRBD1; clone size: few; CDR3 DNA: TGTGCCAGCAGTACCGGACAGGCTTCCTACGAGCAGTACTTC; CDR3 protein: CASSTGQASYEQYF
J gene: TRBJ2-2; V gene: TRBV9; D gene: -; clone size: -; CDR3 DNA: TGTGCCAGCAGCGCACAACTAGTATACAGCACCGGGGAGCTGTTTTTT; CDR3 protein: CASSAQLVYSTGELFF
J gene: TRBJ2-7; V gene: TRBV18; D gene: TRBD1; clone size: -; CDR3 DNA: TGTGCCAGCTCACAGGGACAGGGGAAGAACGAGCAGTACTTC; CDR3 protein: CASSQGQGKNEQYF
J gene: TRBJ2-1; V gene: TRBV10-3; D gene: TRBD2; clone size: -; CDR3 DNA: TGTGCCATCGGCGGGGGGGACAATGAGCAGTTCTTC; CDR3 protein: CAIGGGDNEQFF
J gene: TRBJ1-3; V gene: TRBV7-6; D gene: -; clone size: -; CDR3 DNA: TGTGCCAGCAGCTCGAAGACAGTCCCCTCTGGAAACACCATATATTTT; CDR3 protein: CASSSKTVPSGNTIYF
J gene: TRBJ1-3; V gene: TRBV14; D gene: -; clone size: -; CDR3 DNA: TGTGCCAGCAGCCGGAGGGCAGTGGAAAACACCATATATTTT; CDR3 protein: CASSRRAVENTIYF
J gene: TRBJ2-3; V gene: TRBV6-6; D gene: -; clone size: -; CDR3 DNA: TGTGCCAGCAGCCACGGACTGAGCACAGATACGCAGTATTTT; CDR3 protein: CASSHGLSTDTQYF
J gene: TRBJ1-1; V gene: TRBV19; D gene: TRBD1; clone size: -; CDR3 DNA: TGTGCCAGTAGTATACAGGGGGCCAGCACTGAAGCTTTCTTT; CDR3 protein: CASSIQGASTEAFF
J gene: TRBJ2-3; V gene: TRBV5-4; D gene: -; clone size: -; CDR3 DNA: TGTGCCAGCAGCTCCCGGGGAGATACGCAGTATTTT; CDR3 protein: CASSSRGDTQYF
J gene: TRBJ1-1; V gene: TRBV28; D gene: TRBD1; clone size: -; CDR3 DNA: TGTGCCAGCAGCGACAGGGGGGGGAACACTGAAGCTTTCTTT; CDR3 protein: CASSDRGGNTEAFF
J gene: TRBJ2-7; V gene: TRBV13; D gene: -; clone size: -; CDR3 DNA: TGTGCCAGCAGCTTAATGGGCGACTACGAGCAGTACTTC; CDR3 protein: CASSLMGDYEQYF
J gene: TRBJ2-5; V gene: TRBV2; D gene: TRBD1; clone size: -; CDR3 DNA: TGTGCCAGCAGTGACGGACAGGGGGCTCCTACGTACCAAGAGACCCAGTACTTC; CDR3 protein: CASSDGQGAPTYQETQYF
J gene: TRBJ2-1; V gene: TRBV5-4; D gene: TRBD2; clone size: -; CDR3 DNA: TGTGCCAGCAGCCCGGGGGGGGGACTGATAACATACAATGAGCAGTTCTTC; CDR3 protein: CASSPGGGLITYNEQFF
J gene: TRBJ1-6; V gene: TRBV27; D gene: -; clone size: -; CDR3 DNA: TGTGCCAGCAGTTTCGGGGGAAGCTCCTATAATTCACCCCTCCACTTT; CDR3 protein: CASSFGGSSYNSPLHF
J gene: TRBJ2-5; V gene: TRBV19; D gene: TRBD2; clone size: few; CDR3 DNA: TGTGCCAGTACCAACCAGGGACTAGCGGGGAAGGGAGAGACCCAGTACTTC; CDR3 protein: CASTNQGLAGKGETQYF
J gene: TRBJ1-5; V gene: TRBV10-3; D gene: -; clone size: -; CDR3 DNA: TGTGCCATCAGTGGCACCCAAGCCAATCAGCCCCAGCATTTT; CDR3 protein: CAISGTQANQPQHF
J gene: TRBJ1-5; V gene: TRBV7-8; D gene: -; clone size: few; CDR3 DNA: TGTGCCAGCAGCTTGACAGTCAATCAGCCCCAGCATTTT; CDR3 protein: CASSLTVNQPQHF
J gene: TRBJ2-7; V gene: TRBV4-1; D gene: TRBD1; clone size: -; CDR3 DNA: TGCGCCAGCAGACGACAGGGATCCTACGAGCAGTACTTC; CDR3 protein: CASRRQGSYEQYF
J gene: TRBJ2-1; V gene: TRBV5-1; D gene: -; clone size: -; CDR3 DNA: TGCGCCAGCAGCTGGAGGACGGCATTGAAGAATGAGCAGTTCTTC; CDR3 protein: CASSWRTALKNEQFF
J gene: TRBJ1-4; V gene: TRBV7-8; D gene: TRBD1; clone size: -; CDR3 DNA: TGTGCCAGCAGGGAAGACAGGGGTAATGAAAAACTGTTTTTT; CDR3 protein: CASREDRGNEKLFF
J gene: TRBJ2-7; V gene: TRBV5-6; D gene: -; clone size: -; CDR3 DNA: TGTGCCAGCAGCTTGGGACAGGACGACTACGAGCAGTACTTC; CDR3 protein: CASSLGQDDYEQYF
J gene: TRBJ1-6; V gene: TRBV25-1; D gene: -; clone size: few; CDR3 DNA: TGTGCCAGCAGTGAATTGGGCAGTAATTCACCCCTCCACTTT; CDR3 protein: CASSELGSNSPLHF
J gene: TRBJ2-7; V gene: TRBV7-9; D gene: -; clone size: -; CDR3 DNA: TGTGCCGAATCCTCAGGGGACACCTACGAGCAGTACTTC; CDR3 protein: CAESSGDTYEQYF
J gene: TRBJ2-1; V gene: TRBV29-1; D gene: TRBD1; clone size: -; CDR3 DNA: TGCAGCGCACAGGGGGGAATCGATGAGCAGTTCTTC; CDR3 protein: CSAQGGIDEQFF
J gene: TRBJ2-7; V gene: TRBV2; D gene: TRBD2; clone size: -; CDR3 DNA: TGTGCCAGCAGCGATGTGGGGGAGGGCGAGCAGTACTTC; CDR3 protein: CASSDVGEGEQYF
J gene: TRBJ1-5; V gene: TRBV6-5; D gene: TRBD1; clone size: -; CDR3 DNA: TGTGCCAGCAGTTCCGGGACAGGGGGCAATCAGCCCCAGCATTTT; CDR3 protein: CASSSGTGGNQPQHF
J gene: TRBJ2-7; V gene: TRBV27; D gene: TRBD1; clone size: once; CDR3 DNA: TGTGCCAGCACTCGGGACAGTACCTACGAGCAGTACTTC; CDR3 protein: CASTRDSTYEQYF
J gene: TRBJ1-2; V gene: TRBV19; D gene: TRBD1; clone size: -; CDR3 DNA: TGTGCCAGTAGTATGGAAGGGACAGGAGACCTTTTCTATGGCTACACCTTC; CDR3 protein: CASSMEGTGDLFYGYTF
J gene: TRBJ2-7; V gene: TRBV28; D gene: TRBD1; clone size: -; CDR3 DNA: TGTGCCAGCAGTCTCCCGGGACAGACCTCCTACGAGCAGTACTTC; CDR3 protein: CASSLPGQTSYEQYF
J gene: TRBJ2-2; V gene: TRBV6-2/TRBV6-3; D gene: TRBD1; clone size: -; CDR3 DNA: TGTGCCAGCAGTGCTCAAAGAAGTCAGGGGGCATCCGGGGAGCTGTTTTTT; CDR3 protein: CASSAQRSQGASGELFF
J gene: TRBJ2-2; V gene: TRBV4-2; D gene: -; clone size: few; CDR3 DNA: TGTGCCAGCAGCCAAGGGCTTGACACCGGGGAGCTGTTTTTT; CDR3 protein: CASSQGLDTGELFF
J gene: TRBJ1-2; V gene: TRBV6-1; D gene: TRBD1; clone size: -; CDR3 DNA: TGTGCCAGCAGTGGCCGGGGTGGGACAGCTAACTATGGCTACACCTTC; CDR3 protein: CASSGRGGTANYGYTF